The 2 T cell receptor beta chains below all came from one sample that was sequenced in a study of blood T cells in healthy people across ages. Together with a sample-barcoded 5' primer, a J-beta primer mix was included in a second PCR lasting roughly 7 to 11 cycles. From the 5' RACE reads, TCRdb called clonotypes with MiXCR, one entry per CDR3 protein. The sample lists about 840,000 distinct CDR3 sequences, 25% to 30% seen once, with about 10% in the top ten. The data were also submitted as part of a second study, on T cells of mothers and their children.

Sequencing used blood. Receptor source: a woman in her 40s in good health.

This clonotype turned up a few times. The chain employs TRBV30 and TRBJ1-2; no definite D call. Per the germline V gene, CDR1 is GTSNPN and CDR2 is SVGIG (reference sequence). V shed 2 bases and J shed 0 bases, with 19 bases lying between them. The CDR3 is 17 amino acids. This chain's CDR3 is CAWSSGRTIPSNYGYTF. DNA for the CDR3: TGTGCCTGGAGTTCAGGACGGACCATCCCTTCTAACTATGGCTACACCTTC.

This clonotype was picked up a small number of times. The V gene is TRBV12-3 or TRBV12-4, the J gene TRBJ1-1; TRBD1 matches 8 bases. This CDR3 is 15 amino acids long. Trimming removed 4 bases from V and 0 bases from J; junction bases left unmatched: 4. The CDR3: CASSSSTGVNTEAFF. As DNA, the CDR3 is TGTGCCAGCAGTTCGTCGACAGGGGTGAACACTGAAGCTTTCTTT.